A selection of T cell receptor beta chains follows, all from one sample in a study of blood T cell repertoires in COVID-19. The repertoire was sequenced with immunoSEQ multiplex PCR; TCRdb's copy has only in-frame clones and lacks some. The sample records some 80,000 clones, around 84% being singletons. The material sequenced was peripheral blood. These receptors were obtained from a man aged 45-65 years with acute or convalescent COVID-19. The CDR3 runs from the conserved cysteine through the conserved F or W. The order of the fields is V gene, D gene, J gene, clone size, CDR3 DNA, CDR3 protein. A D gene is named only where the DNA matches it firmly. Clone size is not always given. Where it is, it says once, few, many or a class for expanded clones.

TRBV7-3,-,TRBJ2-6,-,TGTGCCAGCAGCTTAACCGCAGGGGCTGGGGCCAACGTCCTGACTTTC,CASSLTAGAGANVLTF
TRBV5-6,-,TRBJ2-3,-,TGTGCCAGCAGCTTCGGGGCAGATACGCAGTATTTT,CASSFGADTQYF
TRBV4-1,TRBD1,TRBJ1-1,once,TGCGCCAGCAGCCTCGGGACAGGGGGCTTTTTTTTCTTT,CASSLGTGGFFFF
TRBV5-5,TRBD1,TRBJ1-6,-,TGTGCCAGCAGCCAGACATTGGGACAGGCTCGCCAAAATTCACCCCTCCACTTT,CASSQTLGQARQNSPLHF
TRBV19,-,TRBJ2-7,-,TGTGCCAGTAGTATAAGAACTATGAACGAGCAGTACTTC,CASSIRTMNEQYF
TRBV18,TRBD2,TRBJ2-3,-,TGTGCCAGCTCGTCAAAAAGCGGGATCAGCACAGATACGCAGTATTTT,CASSSKSGISTDTQYF
TRBV24-1,TRBD2,TRBJ2-3,-,TGTGCCACCAGTCGGACTAGCGGGGGGGGTTATGATACGCAGTATTTT,CATSRTSGGGYDTQYF
TRBV28,TRBD2,TRBJ2-5,-,TGTGCCAGCAGTTTGGGACTGGGGAGGGCCCAGTACTTC,CASSLGLGRAQYF
TRBV6-5,-,TRBJ2-2,-,TGTGCCACCAGAGGGCAGGGTCGGTCCGGGGAGCTGTTTTTT,CATRGQGRSGELFF
TRBV2,-,TRBJ1-5,-,TGTGCCAGCAGGCGGGACGGAAATCAGCCCCAGCATTTT,CASRRDGNQPQHF
TRBV30,TRBD1,TRBJ1-6,-,TGTGCCTGGAGTACCGGACAGGGGAGTTCACCCCTCCACTTT,CAWSTGQGSSPLHF
TRBV7-9,-,TRBJ1-5,-,TGTGCCAGCAGCTTCGGGGTATATAGCAATCAGCCCCAGCATTTT,CASSFGVYSNQPQHF
TRBV19,-,TRBJ1-1,-,TGTGCCAGCACCCTGGGGGCACGTTTTAGCTTAAACACTGAAGCTTTCTTT,CASTLGARFSLNTEAFF
TRBV5-4,-,TRBJ2-5,-,TGTGCCAGCACCCAAGGGCAGGGTGCGGAGACCCAGTACTTC,CASTQGQGAETQYF
TRBV6-2/TRBV6-3,TRBD1,TRBJ2-1,-,TGTGCCAGCAGTTCAGGGGGCCCCAGCAATGAGCAGTTCTTC,CASSSGGPSNEQFF
TRBV6-5,-,TRBJ1-5,-,TGTGCCAGCAGCCAGTTTCTCGGACAATATCAGCCCCAGCATTTT,CASSQFLGQYQPQHF
TRBV29-1,-,TRBJ1-2,few,TGCAGCGTGGACAGAGATAACTATGGCTACACCTTC,CSVDRDNYGYTF
TRBV4-3,TRBD1,TRBJ1-2,-,TGCGCCAGCAGCGATAACCGGGACAGGGGTATTGGCTACACCTTC,CASSDNRDRGIGYTF
TRBV3-1/TRBV3-2,-,TRBJ1-3,-,TGTGCCAGCAGCCAATCCTACGGGGACTCTGGAAACACCATATATTTT,CASSQSYGDSGNTIYF
TRBV5-1,-,TRBJ2-7,-,TGCGCCAGCAGCTTTGTAGGAGATGGATACGAGCAGTACTTC,CASSFVGDGYEQYF
TRBV11-3,-,TRBJ2-1,-,TGTGCCAGCAGCTTAGTTAGCGGATTAAATGAGCGGCAGTTCTTC,CASSLVSGLNERQFF
TRBV7-9,-,TRBJ2-7,-,TGTGCCAGCAGCTTAGGATCGACACCGACCTACGAGCAGTACTTC,CASSLGSTPTYEQYF
TRBV5-6,TRBD1,TRBJ1-6,-,TGTGCCAGCAGCTTGGGGCCTGACGAGGACAGGGGGAGGTCACCCCTCCACTTT,CASSLGPDEDRGRSPLHF
TRBV7-8,TRBD1,TRBJ1-4,-,TGTGCCAGCAGCCCCTCCAGGGGGACGAGTACTAATGAAAAACTGTTTTTT,CASSPSRGTSTNEKLFF
TRBV10-1,TRBD2,TRBJ2-1,-,TGCGCCAGCAGTGCGGGGGTAATCCTAGCGGGAGGAGGAGGCTCCTACAATGAGCAGTTCTTC,CASSAGVILAGGGGSYNEQFF
TRBV6-6,TRBD1,TRBJ1-2,once,TGTGCCAGCAGTTCTTTCCGGACAGGGAAGGGTGGCTACACCTTC,CASSSFRTGKGGYTF
TRBV24-1,-,TRBJ1-5,-,TGTGCCACCAGTGAACAGGGTCGAGGCAATCAGCCCCAGCATTTT,CATSEQGRGNQPQHF
TRBV19,-,TRBJ1-2,-,TGTGCCAGTAGTATAGGGCCAGCTAACTATGGCTACACCTTC,CASSIGPANYGYTF
TRBV9,-,TRBJ2-1,-,TGTGCCAGCAGCGTAGCTTTGGCGGGATCTTTCTACAATGAGCAGTTCTTC,CASSVALAGSFYNEQFF
TRBV15,TRBD1,TRBJ1-2,-,TGTGCCACCAGCCCGGACAGGGGAGGGTATGGCTACACCTTC,CATSPDRGGYGYTF
TRBV19,TRBD2,TRBJ2-1,-,TGTGCCAGTAGTGGGGGTTTAGGGACTAGGGCGAGAAATGAGCAGTTCTTC,CASSGGLGTRARNEQFF